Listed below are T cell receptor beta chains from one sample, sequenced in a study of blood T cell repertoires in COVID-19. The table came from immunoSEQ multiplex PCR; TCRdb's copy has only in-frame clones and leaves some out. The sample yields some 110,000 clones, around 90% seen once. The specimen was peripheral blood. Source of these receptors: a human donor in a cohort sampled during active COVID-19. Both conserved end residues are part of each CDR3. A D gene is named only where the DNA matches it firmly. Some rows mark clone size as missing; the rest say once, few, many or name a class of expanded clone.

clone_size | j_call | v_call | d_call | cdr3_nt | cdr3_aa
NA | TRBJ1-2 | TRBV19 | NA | TGTGCCAGTAGTATAGATCGCGGCTATGGCTACACCTTC | CASSIDRGYGYTF
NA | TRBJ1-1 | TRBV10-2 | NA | TGCGCCAGCACCCAGTGGTTCATAAAACACACTGAAGCTTTCTTT | CASTQWFIKHTEAFF
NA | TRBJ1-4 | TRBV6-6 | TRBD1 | TGTGCCAGCAGAGCCGGACAGGGGGCTGAAAAACTGTTTTTT | CASRAGQGAEKLFF
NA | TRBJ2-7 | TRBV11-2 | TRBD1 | TGTGCCAGCAACTCTACAGGGGTGACCTACGAGCAGTACTTC | CASNSTGVTYEQYF
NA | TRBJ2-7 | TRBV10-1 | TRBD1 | TGCGCCAGCAGTGAGGACAGGGTTAGGGACGAGCAGTACTTC | CASSEDRVRDEQYF
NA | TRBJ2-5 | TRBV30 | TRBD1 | TGTGCCTGGAGTCTAACCCGACAGGGGGCTGGAGAGACCCAGTACTTC | CAWSLTRQGAGETQYF
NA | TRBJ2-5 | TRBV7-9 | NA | TGTGCCAGCAGCACAACAGGGAGACAGAAAGAGACCCAGTACTTC | CASSTTGRQKETQYF
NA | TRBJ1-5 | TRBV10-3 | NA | TGTGCCATCAACCAGGATTTGGGTCATCAGCCCCAGCATTTT | CAINQDLGHQPQHF
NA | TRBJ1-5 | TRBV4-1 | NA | TGCGCCAGCAGCCAAGAAACAGGGAGCGGTCAGCCCCAGCATTTT | CASSQETGSGQPQHF
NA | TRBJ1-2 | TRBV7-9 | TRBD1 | TGTGCCAGCAGCACAACCGGGACAGGGGCCAGCTACACCTTC | CASSTTGTGASYTF
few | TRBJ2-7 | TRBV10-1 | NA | TGCGCCAGCAGTGAGTCTGTCGGGACGGGACACTACGAGCAGTACTTC | CASSESVGTGHYEQYF
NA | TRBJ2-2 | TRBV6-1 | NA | TGTGCCAGCAGTTATTCAGGGTCCGGGGAGCTGTTTTTT | CASSYSGSGELFF
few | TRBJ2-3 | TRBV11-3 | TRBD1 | TGTGCCAGCAGCTCCTTATCGACAGGGTATGCAGATACGCAGTATTTT | CASSSLSTGYADTQYF
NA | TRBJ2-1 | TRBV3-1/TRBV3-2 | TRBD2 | TGTGCCAGCAGCCGGACTAGCGGCTCCTACAATGAGCAGTTCTTC | CASSRTSGSYNEQFF
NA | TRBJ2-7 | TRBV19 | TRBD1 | TGTGCCAGTAGTGTGGACAGGGGATTCGCCTACGAGCAGTACTTC | CASSVDRGFAYEQYF
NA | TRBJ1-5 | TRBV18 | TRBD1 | TGTGCCAGCTCAGTAACAGGGGCTGAGCCCCAGCATTTT | CASSVTGAEPQHF
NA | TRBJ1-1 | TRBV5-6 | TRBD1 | TGTGCCAGCAGCGCCGGGACAGTCGCTGAAGCTTTCTTT | CASSAGTVAEAFF
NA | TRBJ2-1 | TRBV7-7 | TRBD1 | TGTGCTAGCAGTTCCGGGACAGGGTCCAATGAGCAGTTCTTC | CASSSGTGSNEQFF
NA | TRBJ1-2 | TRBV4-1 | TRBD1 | TGCGCCAGCAGCTTACGGACAGGGGACTATGGCTACACCTTC | CASSLRTGDYGYTF
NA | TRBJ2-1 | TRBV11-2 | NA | TGTGCCAGCAGCCCGAGGACTCTTTCCTACAATGAGCAGTTCTTC | CASSPRTLSYNEQFF
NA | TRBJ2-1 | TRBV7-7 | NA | TGTGCCAGCAGCCAGCGACTAACCAGGAGCTCCTACAATGAGCAGTTCTTC | CASSQRLTRSSYNEQFF
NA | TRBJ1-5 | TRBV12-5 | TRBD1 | TGTGCTAGTGGTTTGTTTCTCGGACAGGTACATCAGCCCCAGCATTTT | CASGLFLGQVHQPQHF
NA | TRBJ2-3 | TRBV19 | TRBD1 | TGTGCCAGCACCGACAGGGTGGCAGATACGCAGTATTTT | CASTDRVADTQYF
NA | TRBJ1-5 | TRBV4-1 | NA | TGCGCCAGCAGCCAAGTGGGTTTGGGCACTAGCAATCAGCCCCAGCATTTT | CASSQVGLGTSNQPQHF
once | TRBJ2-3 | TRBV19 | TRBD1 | TGTGCCAGTCAGCGACAGGGGCAGGGCACAGATACGCAGTATTTT | CASQRQGQGTDTQYF
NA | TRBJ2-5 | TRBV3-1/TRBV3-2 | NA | TGTGCCAGCAGCCGTGGACATCAGGAGACCCAGTACTTC | CASSRGHQETQYF
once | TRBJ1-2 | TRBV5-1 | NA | TGCGCCAGCAGCGAGAGGGGAGGGCTTAACTATGGCTACACCTTC | CASSERGGLNYGYTF
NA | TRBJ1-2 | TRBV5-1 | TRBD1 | TGCGCCAGCAGCTTGGGGACAGGGGGCTATGGCTACACCTTC | CASSLGTGGYGYTF